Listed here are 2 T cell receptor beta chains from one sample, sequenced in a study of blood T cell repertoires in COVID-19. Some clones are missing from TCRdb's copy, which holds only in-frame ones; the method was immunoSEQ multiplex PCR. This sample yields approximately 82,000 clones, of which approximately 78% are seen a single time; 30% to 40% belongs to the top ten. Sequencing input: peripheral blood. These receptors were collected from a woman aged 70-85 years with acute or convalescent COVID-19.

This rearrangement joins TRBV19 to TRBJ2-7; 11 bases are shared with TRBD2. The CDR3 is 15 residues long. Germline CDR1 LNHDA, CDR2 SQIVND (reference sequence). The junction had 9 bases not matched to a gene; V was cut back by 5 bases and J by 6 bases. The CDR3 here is CASSPFPSGRSEQYF. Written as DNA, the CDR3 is TGTGCCAGTAGTCCCTTCCCTAGCGGGAGGTCCGAGCAGTACTTC.

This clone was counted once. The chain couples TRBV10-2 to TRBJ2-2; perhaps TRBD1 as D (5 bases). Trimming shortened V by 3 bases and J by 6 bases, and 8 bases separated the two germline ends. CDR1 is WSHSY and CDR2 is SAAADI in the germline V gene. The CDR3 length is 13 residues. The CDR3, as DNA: TGCGCCAGCAGTGATCCAGGGCCCGGGGAGCTGTTTTTT. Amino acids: CASSDPGPGELFF.